The table lists the clone carrying this T cell receptor beta chain with a few counts. These data belong to a study of T-cell reconstitution after alpha-beta-depleted transplantation in children. Unique molecular identifiers were used in preparing the TCRbeta library. TCRdb redid the calling of the PCR reads with MiXCR, one entry per CDR3 protein. The data hold about 610,000 distinct CDR3 sequences, with more than 9% observed a single time. Germline V gene lookup returns CDR1 MDHEN and CDR2 SYDVKM. This CDR3 region has 15 residues. V lost 6 bases to trimming and J lost 6 bases; unmatched junction nucleotides: 6.

The rearrangement uses TRBV28 and TRBJ1-6, with 9 bases that match TRBD1. This clonotype was sampled from a human donor who donated a stem cell graft to a child with acute myeloid leukemia. The source material was PBMCs from the stem cell graft donor, sampled from the stem cell graft. The CDR3: CASSPTTGGNSPLHF. Here the CDR3 DNA reads TGTGCCAGCAGCCCGACGACAGGGGGTAATTCACCCCTCCACTTT.